Detailed here is one T cell receptor beta chain. A read error may account for a junction end that differs from germline. The CDR3 is 14 amino acids. Germline CDR1 and CDR2: MDHEN and SYDVKM. The entry originates in a study of shared clonotypes between healthy human individuals. CD4+ cells underwent separation, giving CD45RA+ naive and CD45RA-negative memory subsets. Profiling relied on immunoSEQ multiplex PCR, and the TCRdb table lists in-frame clones only, not all of them. The sample yields over a million clones, around 95% seen once. The material sequenced was naive CD4+ T cells sorted from blood. The subset was: CD45RA+ positively selected. The clonotype originates from a young man in good health. The rearrangement uses TRBV28 and TRBJ2-4; possibly TRBD1 for D (5 bases). The CDR3 DNA is TGTGCCAGCAGTTTTGGGGCAGCCGAAAACATTCAGTACTTC. Protein product: CASSFGAAENIQYF.